Reported below is one T cell receptor beta chain. What it recognizes is unknown. The CDR3 runs to 15 residues. Germline CDR1 and CDR2: MRHNA and SNTAGT. V gave up 5 bases and J gave up 6 bases; unmatched junction bases: 12. This entry comes from a study of early T cells in non-severe SARS-CoV-2 infection. Each CDR3 protein gets one entry after TCRdb re-called the 5' RACE reads with MiXCR. The repertoire has about 72,000 distinct CDR3 sequences, 10% of them found once; the top ten carry less than 10%. Findings and caveats of the study: Sequences matched to VDJdb favored anti-spike CD8 responses, while private and CD4 specificities were missed.

Sequencing used whole blood, obtained at baseline. This sequence joins TRBV6-4 and TRBJ2-7, with TRBD1 identical over 8 bases. The source of this sequence is an adult who was a healthcare worker with PCR-confirmed SARS-CoV-2 infection or an uninfected control (not recorded which). The CDR3 loop reads CASSQGPGTGSEQYF. The CDR3, as DNA: TGTGCCAGCAGTCAGGGTCCCGGGACAGGTTCCGAGCAGTACTTC.